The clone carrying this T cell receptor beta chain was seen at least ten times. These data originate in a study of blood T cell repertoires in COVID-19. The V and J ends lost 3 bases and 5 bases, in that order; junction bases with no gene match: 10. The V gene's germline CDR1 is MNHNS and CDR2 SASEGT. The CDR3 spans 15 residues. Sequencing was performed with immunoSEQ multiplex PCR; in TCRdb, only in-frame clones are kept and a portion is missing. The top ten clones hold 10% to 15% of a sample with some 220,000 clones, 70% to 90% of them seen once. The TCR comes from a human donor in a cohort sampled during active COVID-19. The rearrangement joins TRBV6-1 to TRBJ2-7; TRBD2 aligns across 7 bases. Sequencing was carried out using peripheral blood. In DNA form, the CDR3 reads TGTGCCAGCAGTGATCTGGGCGGGAGAGGGAACGAGCAGTACTTC. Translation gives CASSDLGGRGNEQYF.